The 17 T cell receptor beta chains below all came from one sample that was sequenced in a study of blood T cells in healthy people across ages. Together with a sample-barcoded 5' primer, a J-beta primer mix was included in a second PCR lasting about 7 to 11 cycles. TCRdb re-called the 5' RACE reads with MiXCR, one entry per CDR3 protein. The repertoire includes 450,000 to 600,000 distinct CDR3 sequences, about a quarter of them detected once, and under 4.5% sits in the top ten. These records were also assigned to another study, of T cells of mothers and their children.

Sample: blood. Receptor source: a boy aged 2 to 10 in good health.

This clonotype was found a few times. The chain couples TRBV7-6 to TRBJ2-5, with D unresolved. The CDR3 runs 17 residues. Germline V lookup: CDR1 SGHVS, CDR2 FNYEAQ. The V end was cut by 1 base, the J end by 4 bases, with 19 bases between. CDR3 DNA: TGTGCCAGCAGCTTAGAGTTGGGTCGTTTGTCCGGAGAGACCCAGTACTTC. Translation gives CASSLELGRLSGETQYF.

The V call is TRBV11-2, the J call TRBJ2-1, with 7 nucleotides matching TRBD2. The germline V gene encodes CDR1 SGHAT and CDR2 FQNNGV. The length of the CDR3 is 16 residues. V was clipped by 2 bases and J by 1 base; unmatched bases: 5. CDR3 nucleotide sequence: TGTGCCAGCAGCTTATGGGAGGGAACGTCCTACAATGAGCAGTTCTTC. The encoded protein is CASSLWEGTSYNEQFF.

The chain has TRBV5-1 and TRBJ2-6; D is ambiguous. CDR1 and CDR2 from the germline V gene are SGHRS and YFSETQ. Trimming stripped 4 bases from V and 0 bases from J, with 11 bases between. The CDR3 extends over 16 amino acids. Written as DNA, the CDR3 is TGCGCCAGCAGCCTCCCCTGGACCTCTGGGGCCAACGTCCTGACTTTC. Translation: CASSLPWTSGANVLTF.

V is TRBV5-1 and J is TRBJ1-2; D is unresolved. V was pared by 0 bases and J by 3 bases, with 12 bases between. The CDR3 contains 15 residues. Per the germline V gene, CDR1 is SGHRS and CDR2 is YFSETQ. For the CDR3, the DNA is TGCGCCAGCAGCTTGGGTGACCCGAGGGACTATGGCTACACCTTC. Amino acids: CASSLGDPRDYGYTF.

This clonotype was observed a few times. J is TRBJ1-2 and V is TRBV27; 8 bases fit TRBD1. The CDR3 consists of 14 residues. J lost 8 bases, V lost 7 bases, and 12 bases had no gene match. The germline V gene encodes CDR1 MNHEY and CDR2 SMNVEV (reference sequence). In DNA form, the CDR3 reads TGTGCCAGCACGATACTCAGGGGGCTGGGGGGCTACACCTTC. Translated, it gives CASTILRGLGGYTF.

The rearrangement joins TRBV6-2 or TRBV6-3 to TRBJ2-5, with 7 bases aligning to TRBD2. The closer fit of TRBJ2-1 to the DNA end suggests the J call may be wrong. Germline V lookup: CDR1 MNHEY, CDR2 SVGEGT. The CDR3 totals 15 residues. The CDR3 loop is CASSPPGLIINEQFF. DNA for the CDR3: TGTGCCAGCAGCCCTCCGGGACTAATTATCAATGAGCAGTTCTTC.

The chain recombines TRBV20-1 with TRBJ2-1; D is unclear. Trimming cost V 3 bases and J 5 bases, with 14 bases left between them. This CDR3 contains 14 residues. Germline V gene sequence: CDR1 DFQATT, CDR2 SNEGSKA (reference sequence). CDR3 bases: TGCAGTGCTAGGGGTGGATGGATCCACAATGAGCAGTTCTTC. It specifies CSARGGWIHNEQFF.

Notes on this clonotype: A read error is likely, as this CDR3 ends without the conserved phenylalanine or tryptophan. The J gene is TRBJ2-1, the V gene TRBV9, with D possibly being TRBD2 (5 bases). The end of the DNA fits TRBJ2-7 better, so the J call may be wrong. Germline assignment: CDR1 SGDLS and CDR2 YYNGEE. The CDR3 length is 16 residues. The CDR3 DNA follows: TGTGCCAGCAGCGTAGCGAGCTCCGGGGATTACTACGAGCAGTACCTC. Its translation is CASSVASSGDYYEQYL.

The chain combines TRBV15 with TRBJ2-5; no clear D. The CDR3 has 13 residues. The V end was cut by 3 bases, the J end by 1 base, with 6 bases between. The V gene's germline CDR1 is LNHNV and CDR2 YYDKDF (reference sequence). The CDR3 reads CATSSRTQETQYF. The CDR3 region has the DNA TGTGCCACCAGCAGCCGGACCCAAGAGACCCAGTACTTC.

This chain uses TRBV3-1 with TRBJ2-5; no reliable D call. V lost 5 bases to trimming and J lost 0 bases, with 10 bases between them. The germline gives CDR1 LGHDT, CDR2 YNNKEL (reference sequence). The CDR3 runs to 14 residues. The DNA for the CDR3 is TGTGCCAGCAGCAACAGACAAAACCAAGAGACCCAGTACTTC. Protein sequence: CASSNRQNQETQYF.

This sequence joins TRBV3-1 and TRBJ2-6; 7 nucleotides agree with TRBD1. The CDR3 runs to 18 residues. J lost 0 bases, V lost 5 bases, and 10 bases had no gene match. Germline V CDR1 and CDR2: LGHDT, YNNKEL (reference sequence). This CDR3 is CASSGGQLFNSGANVLTF. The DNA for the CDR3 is TGTGCCAGCAGCGGGGGACAGCTCTTTAACTCTGGGGCCAACGTCCTGACTTTC.

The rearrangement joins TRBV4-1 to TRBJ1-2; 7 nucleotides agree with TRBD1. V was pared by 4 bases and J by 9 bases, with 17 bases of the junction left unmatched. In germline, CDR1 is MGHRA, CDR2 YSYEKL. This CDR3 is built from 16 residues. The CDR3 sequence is CASSPAPPGQPIRYTF. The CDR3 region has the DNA TGCGCCAGCAGCCCAGCCCCACCGGGACAGCCTATCCGCTACACCTTC.

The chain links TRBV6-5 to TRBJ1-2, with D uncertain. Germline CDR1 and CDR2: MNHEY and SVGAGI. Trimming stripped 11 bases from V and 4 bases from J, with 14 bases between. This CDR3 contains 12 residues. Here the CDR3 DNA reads TGTGCCTCCAAGGCGGCTAGCTATGGCTACACCTTC. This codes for CASKAASYGYTF.

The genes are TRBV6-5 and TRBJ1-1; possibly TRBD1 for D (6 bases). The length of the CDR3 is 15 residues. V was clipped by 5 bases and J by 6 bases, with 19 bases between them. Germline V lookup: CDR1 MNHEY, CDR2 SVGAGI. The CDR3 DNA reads TGTGCCAGCAGTGTAAAGTGGGGGCTGAATTCTGAAGCTTTCTTT. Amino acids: CASSVKWGLNSEAFF.

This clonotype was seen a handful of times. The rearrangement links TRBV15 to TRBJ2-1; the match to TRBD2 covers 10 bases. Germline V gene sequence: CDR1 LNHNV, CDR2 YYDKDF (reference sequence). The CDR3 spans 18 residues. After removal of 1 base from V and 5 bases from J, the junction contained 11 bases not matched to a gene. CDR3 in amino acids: CATSRARSLAGPDNEQFF. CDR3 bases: TGTGCCACCAGCAGAGCCAGATCACTAGCGGGGCCAGACAATGAGCAGTTCTTC.

CDR3 nucleotide sequence: TGCAGTGCTAGAGCTAGCGGGAGGGGCACAGATACGCAGTATTTT. This gives the protein CSARASGRGTDTQYF. The chain employs TRBV20-1 and TRBJ2-3; TRBD2 matches at 12 bases. This CDR3 region has 15 residues. V lost 1 base to trimming and J lost 1 base; unmatched junction nucleotides: 0. Germline V gives CDR1 DFQATT, CDR2 SNEGSKA (reference sequence).

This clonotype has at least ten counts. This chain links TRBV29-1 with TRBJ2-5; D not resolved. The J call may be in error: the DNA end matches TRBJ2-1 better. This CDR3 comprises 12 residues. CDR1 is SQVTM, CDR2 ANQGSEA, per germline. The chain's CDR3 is CSVEVARWEQFF. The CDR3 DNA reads TGCAGCGTTGAAGTCGCCCGCTGGGAACAGTTCTTC.